Sequencing of this T cell receptor beta chain was carried out in a study of stem cell transplantation in POMP-related autoinflammatory disease. In the study overall: The study hypothesized thymoproteasome defects skew the TRB repertoire via impaired CD8+ selection.

The data were produced by immunoSEQ multiplex PCR, yet TCRdb's version contains in-frame clones alone and is incomplete. This table holds about 32,000 clones, about 86% found once. A remark on this clone: The antigen is undetermined.

The length of the CDR3 is 15 residues. V lost 6 bases to trimming and J lost 9 bases; unmatched junction nucleotides: 17. Germline loops: CDR1 MNHNS, CDR2 SASEGT. Study outcomes and limitations: PRAID patients trended toward lower TRB diversity and higher clonality in all analyzed T-cell subsets.

V usage is TRBV6-1 and J usage is TRBJ2-7, with 7 bases matching TRBD2. Sequenced here: CD4+ T cells from PBMCs, sampled before stem cell transplantation. The source is a human donor with POMP-related autoinflammation and immune dysregulation (PRAID). The CDR3 DNA reads TGTGCCAGCAGCAAAGGCGGCGGGGGAACTTCTAGGCAGTACTTC. It codes for CASSKGGGGTSRQYF.